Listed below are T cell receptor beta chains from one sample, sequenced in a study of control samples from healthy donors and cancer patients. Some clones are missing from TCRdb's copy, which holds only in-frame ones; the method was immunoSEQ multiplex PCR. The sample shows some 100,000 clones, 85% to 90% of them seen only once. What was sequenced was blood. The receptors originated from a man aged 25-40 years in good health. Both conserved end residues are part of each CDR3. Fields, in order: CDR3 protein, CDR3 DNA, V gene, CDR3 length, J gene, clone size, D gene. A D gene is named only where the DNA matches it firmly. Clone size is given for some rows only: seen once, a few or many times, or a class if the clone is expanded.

CASSLFGPTGNTIYF,TGTGCCAGCAGCTTATTCGGCCCCACTGGAAACACCATATATTTT,TRBV7-9,15,TRBJ1-3,NA,NA
CASSLAGGLALNNEQFF,TGTGCCAGCAGCTTAGCGGGGGGACTAGCGCTAAACAATGAGCAGTTCTTC,TRBV7-9,17,TRBJ2-1,NA,TRBD2
CASSEARGAGGDSPLHF,TGTGCCAGCAGTGAAGCCCGGGGGGCAGGGGGCGATTCACCCCTCCACTTT,TRBV2,17,TRBJ1-6,NA,TRBD1
CASSFAGTYEQYF,TGCGCCAGCAGCTTTGCCGGAACCTACGAGCAGTACTTC,TRBV5-1,13,TRBJ2-7,NA,NA
CSVVGTGSTEAFF,TGCAGCGTCGTTGGGACGGGGAGCACTGAAGCTTTCTTT,TRBV29-1,13,TRBJ1-1,NA,NA
CASSQEGPTETQYF,TGTGCCAGCAGCCAAGAGGGCCCGACCGAGACCCAGTACTTC,TRBV3-1/TRBV3-2,14,TRBJ2-5,NA,NA
CASSSGTGKTQYF,TGTGCCAGCAGCTCAGGGACAGGGAAGACCCAGTACTTC,TRBV7-2,13,TRBJ2-5,NA,TRBD1
CAWSVSGRSYEQYF,TGTGCCTGGAGTGTTTCCGGGAGAAGCTACGAGCAGTACTTC,TRBV30,14,TRBJ2-7,once,NA
CAAGWVWLF,TGTGCAGCCGGGTGGGTTTGGCTGTTC,TRBV5-3,9,TRBJ2-7,NA,NA
CASSWGRGYEQYF,TGTGCCAGCAGCTGGGGCAGGGGCTACGAGCAGTACTTC,TRBV14,13,TRBJ2-7,NA,NA
CASSPALEATKLAKNIQYF,TGTGCCAGCTCACCGGCGTTAGAAGCTACCAAGCTAGCCAAAAACATTCAGTACTTC,TRBV18,19,TRBJ2-4,NA,NA
CASSPGISNQPQHF,TGTGCCAGCAGTCCAGGAATTAGCAATCAGCCCCAGCATTTT,TRBV2,14,TRBJ1-5,NA,NA
CASSSGDRGLGETQYF,TGTGCCAGCAGTTCCGGGGACAGGGGGCTTGGAGAGACCCAGTACTTC,TRBV28,16,TRBJ2-5,NA,TRBD1
CASGRANEKLFF,TGTGCCAGTGGCAGGGCGAATGAAAAACTGTTTTTT,TRBV12-3/TRBV12-4,12,TRBJ1-4,NA,NA
CASSDAGSLETQYF,TGTGCCAGCAGCGACGCAGGTTCGTTAGAGACCCAGTACTTC,TRBV3-1/TRBV3-2,14,TRBJ2-5,NA,NA
CASSLEGQGVKTQYF,TGCGCCAGCAGCTTGGAGGGACAGGGGGTTAAGACCCAGTACTTC,TRBV5-1,15,TRBJ2-5,NA,TRBD1
CASSQAETYNEQFF,TGTGCCAGCAGCCAGGCGGAGACCTACAATGAGCAGTTCTTC,TRBV14,14,TRBJ2-1,NA,NA
CASSPTSGRAWELFF,TGTGCCAGCAGCCCAACTAGCGGGAGGGCCTGGGAGCTGTTTTTT,TRBV7-2,15,TRBJ2-2,NA,TRBD2
CASSPGLANTGELFF,TGTGCCAGCAGCCCGGGACTAGCGAACACCGGGGAGCTGTTTTTT,TRBV6-5,15,TRBJ2-2,NA,TRBD2
CASGSQGVEQETQYF,TGTGCTAGTGGCTCACAGGGGGTTGAGCAAGAGACCCAGTACTTC,TRBV12-5,15,TRBJ2-5,NA,TRBD1
CASSKAPNGLQHF,TGTGCCAGCAGCAAAGCGCCGAACGGCCTCCAGCATTTT,TRBV3-1/TRBV3-2,13,TRBJ1-5,NA,NA
CASSLAATGETEAFF,TGTGCCAGCAGCTTGGCGGCAACAGGGGAAACTGAAGCTTTCTTT,TRBV5-5,15,TRBJ1-1,once,TRBD1
CASSLGESNSPLHF,TGTGCCAGCAGCTTAGGGGAAAGTAATTCACCCCTCCACTTT,TRBV7-9,14,TRBJ1-6,NA,NA
CSVSTGTSSYNEQFF,TGCAGCGTTTCGACAGGGACCAGCTCCTACAATGAGCAGTTCTTC,TRBV29-1,15,TRBJ2-1,NA,TRBD1
CASRSSGSSTDTQYF,TGTGCCAGCCGCTCGAGCGGGTCTAGCACAGATACGCAGTATTTT,TRBV11-2,15,TRBJ2-3,NA,NA
CASSMVGRRDSPLHF,TGTGCCAGTAGTATGGTCGGACGGAGGGATTCACCCCTCCACTTT,TRBV19,15,TRBJ1-6,NA,NA
CASSHRDSVNTEAFF,TGCGCCAGCAGCCACAGGGATTCGGTGAACACTGAAGCTTTCTTT,TRBV5-1,15,TRBJ1-1,NA,NA
CASSHAGEAFF,TGTGCCAGCAGCCACGCAGGGGAAGCTTTCTTT,TRBV28,11,TRBJ1-1,NA,NA
CASSWTGNTEAFF,TGTGCCAGCAGCTGGACAGGGAACACTGAAGCTTTCTTT,TRBV7-9,13,TRBJ1-1,NA,TRBD1
CASSQDSGTPVYNEQFF,TGTGCCAGCAGCCAAGATTCAGGGACCCCCGTCTACAATGAGCAGTTCTTC,TRBV3-1/TRBV3-2,17,TRBJ2-1,NA,NA
CASEGAETEAFF,TGTGCCTCCGAGGGGGCGGAGACTGAAGCTTTCTTT,TRBV18,12,TRBJ1-1,NA,TRBD1
CATSDPGQGRYNEQFF,TGTGCCACCAGTGATCCTGGACAGGGGAGGTACAATGAGCAGTTCTTC,TRBV24-1,16,TRBJ2-1,NA,TRBD1
CASRGGESRVRVLTF,TGTGCCAGCAGGGGGGGCGAATCGCGGGTCCGCGTCCTGACTTTC,TRBV28,15,TRBJ2-6,NA,NA
CASSLSGAGGSYNEQFF,TGTGCCAGCAGCTTAAGTGGGGCGGGAGGCTCTTACAATGAGCAGTTCTTC,TRBV5-5,17,TRBJ2-1,once,TRBD2
CASSIRPADTQYF,TGTGCCAGTAGTATTCGACCGGCAGATACGCAGTATTTT,TRBV19,13,TRBJ2-3,once,NA
CASSLENEQYF,TGTGCCAGCAGCTTAGAAAACGAGCAGTACTTC,TRBV13,11,TRBJ2-7,NA,NA
CASSSGVAGNTIYF,TGCGCCAGCAGCTCCGGGGTGGCTGGAAACACCATATATTTT,TRBV5-1,14,TRBJ1-3,NA,NA
CASSRDLGDTEAFF,TGTGCCAGCAGCCGGGACTTGGGGGACACTGAAGCTTTCTTT,TRBV5-6,14,TRBJ1-1,NA,NA
CASSLARHVGEKLFF,TGTGCCAGCAGCTTAGCCCGACACGTTGGCGAAAAACTGTTTTTT,TRBV7-9,15,TRBJ1-4,NA,NA
CASSLERGEKLFF,TGTGCCAGCAGCTTGGAAAGGGGTGAAAAACTGTTTTTT,TRBV5-6,13,TRBJ1-4,NA,NA
CASRQREGREETQYF,TGTGCCAGCAGGCAGCGGGAGGGACGTGAAGAGACCCAGTACTTC,TRBV7-2,15,TRBJ2-5,NA,TRBD2
CASREGQGGGSGANVLTF,TGTGCCAGCAGAGAAGGACAGGGGGGAGGATCTGGGGCCAACGTCCTGACTTTC,TRBV7-9,18,TRBJ2-6,NA,TRBD1